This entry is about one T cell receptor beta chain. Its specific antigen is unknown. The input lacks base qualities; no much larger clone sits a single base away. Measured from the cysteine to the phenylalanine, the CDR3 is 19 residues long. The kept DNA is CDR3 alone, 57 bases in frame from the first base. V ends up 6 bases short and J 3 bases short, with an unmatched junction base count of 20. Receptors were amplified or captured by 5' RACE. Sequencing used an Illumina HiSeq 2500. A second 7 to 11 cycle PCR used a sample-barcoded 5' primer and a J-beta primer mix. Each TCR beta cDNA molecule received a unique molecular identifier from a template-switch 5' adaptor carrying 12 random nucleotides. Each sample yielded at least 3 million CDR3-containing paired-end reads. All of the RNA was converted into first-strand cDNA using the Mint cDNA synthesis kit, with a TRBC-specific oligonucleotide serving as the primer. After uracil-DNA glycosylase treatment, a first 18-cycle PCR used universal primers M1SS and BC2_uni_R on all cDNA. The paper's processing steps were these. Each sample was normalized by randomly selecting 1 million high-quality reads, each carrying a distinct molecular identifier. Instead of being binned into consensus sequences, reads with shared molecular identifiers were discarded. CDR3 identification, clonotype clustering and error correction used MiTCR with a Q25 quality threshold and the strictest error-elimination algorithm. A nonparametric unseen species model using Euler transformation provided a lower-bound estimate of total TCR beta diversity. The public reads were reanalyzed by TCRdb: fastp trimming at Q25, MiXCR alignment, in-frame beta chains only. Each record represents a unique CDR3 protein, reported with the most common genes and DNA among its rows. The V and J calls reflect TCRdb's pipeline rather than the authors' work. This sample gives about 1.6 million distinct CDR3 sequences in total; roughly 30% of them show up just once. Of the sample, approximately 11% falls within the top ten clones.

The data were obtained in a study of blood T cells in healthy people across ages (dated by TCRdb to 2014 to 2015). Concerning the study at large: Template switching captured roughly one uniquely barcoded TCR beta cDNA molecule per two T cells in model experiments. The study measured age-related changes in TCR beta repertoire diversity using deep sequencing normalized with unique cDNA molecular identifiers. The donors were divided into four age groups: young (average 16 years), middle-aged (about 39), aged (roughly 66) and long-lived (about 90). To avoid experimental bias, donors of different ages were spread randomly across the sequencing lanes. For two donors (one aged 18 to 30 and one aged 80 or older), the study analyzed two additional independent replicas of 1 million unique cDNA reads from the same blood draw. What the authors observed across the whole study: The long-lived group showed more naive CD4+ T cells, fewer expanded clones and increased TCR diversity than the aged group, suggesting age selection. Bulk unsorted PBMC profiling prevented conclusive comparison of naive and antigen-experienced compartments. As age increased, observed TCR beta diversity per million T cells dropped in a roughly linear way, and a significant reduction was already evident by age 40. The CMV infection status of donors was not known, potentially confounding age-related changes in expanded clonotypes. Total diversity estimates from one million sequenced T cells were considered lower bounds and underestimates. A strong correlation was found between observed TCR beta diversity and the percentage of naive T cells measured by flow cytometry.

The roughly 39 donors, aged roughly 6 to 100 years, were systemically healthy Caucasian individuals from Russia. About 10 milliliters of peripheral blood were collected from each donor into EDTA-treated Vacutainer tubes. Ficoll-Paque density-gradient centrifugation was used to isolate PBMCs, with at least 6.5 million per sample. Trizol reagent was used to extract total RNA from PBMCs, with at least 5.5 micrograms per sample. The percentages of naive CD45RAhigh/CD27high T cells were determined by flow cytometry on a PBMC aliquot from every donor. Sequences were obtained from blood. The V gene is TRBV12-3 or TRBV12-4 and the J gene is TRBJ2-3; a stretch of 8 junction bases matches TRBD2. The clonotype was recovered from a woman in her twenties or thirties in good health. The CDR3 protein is CASSRGSGISQGRTDTQYF. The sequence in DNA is TGTGCCAGCAGCCGCGGTAGCGGGATATCCCAGGGAAGGACAGATACGCAGTATTTT.